The next 29 T cell receptor beta chains were all read from a single sample in a study of TIL therapy for anti-PD-1-resistant metastatic lung cancer. This was the immunoSEQ v3 assay. The repertoire was sequenced with immunoSEQ multiplex PCR; TCRdb's copy has only in-frame clones and lacks some. The data hold some 37,000 clones, with more than 60% observed a single time. Documented time point: pre-treatment sample, taken before nivolumab and TIL therapy. Here the sequenced sample was blood, taken at baseline. These TCRs come from a person between 25 and 80 years old with non-small cell lung cancer.

This chain links TRBV21-1 with TRBJ2-7; the listed D gene, TRBD2, was not tested against the DNA. TRBV21-1 is classified as a pseudogene. This CDR3 has 15 residues. In DNA, the CDR3 is TGTGCCAGCGCTTACCTAGCGGGAGGAACCTACGAGCAGTACTTC. It specifies CASAYLAGGTYEQYF.

This sequence joins TRBV27 and TRBJ2-2, with TRBD2 identical over 9 bases. The V gene end was trimmed by 7 bases and the J gene end by 5 bases; junction bases not matched to a gene: 23. The CDR3 spans 20 residues. Per the germline V gene, CDR1 is MNHEY and CDR2 is SMNVEV (reference sequence). The CDR3 DNA sequence: TGTGCCAGCACCCCGACTGAGGGGGGGAGCGGGGGGCCCCTTACCGGGGAGCTGTTTTTT. Its translation: CASTPTEGGSGGPLTGELFF.

V usage is TRBV18 and J usage is TRBJ2-5; D not resolved. The V end was cut by 3 bases, the J end by 5 bases, with 13 bases between. The CDR3 spans 14 residues. Per germline, CDR1 KGHSH and CDR2 LQKENI. CDR3 sequence reads: CASSPEYPPETQYF. The CDR3 region has the DNA TGTGCCAGCTCACCGGAGTATCCTCCGGAGACCCAGTACTTC.

The chain recombines TRBV10-3 with TRBJ2-2; TRBD1 is a possible D gene (6 bases). The CDR3 runs 16 residues. Germline V gives CDR1 ENHRY, CDR2 SYGVKD. Trimming removed 3 bases at V and 6 bases at J, with 17 bases between. The CDR3 here is CAISDFLGQRAGELFF. The CDR3 nucleotides are TGTGCCATCAGTGATTTTCTCGGACAGCGAGCCGGGGAGCTGTTTTTT.

The V gene is TRBV5-1, the J gene TRBJ1-4; D is perhaps TRBD1 (5 bases). The CDR3 has 13 residues. Trimming pared 4 bases from V and 4 bases from J, leaving 8 bases between. Per the germline V gene, CDR1 is SGHRS and CDR2 is YFSETQ. The CDR3 spells CASSRGDNEKLFF. The CDR3 region has the DNA TGCGCCAGCAGCCGAGGGGATAATGAAAAACTGTTTTTT.

V is TRBV9 and J is TRBJ1-2, with a tentative D call TRBD1 (6 bases). This CDR3 spans 16 amino acids. Deletions cut 0 bases from V and 7 bases from J, with 19 bases between. Germline assignment: CDR1 SGDLS and CDR2 YYNGEE. DNA for the CDR3: TGTGCCAGCAGCGTAGGTCCCAGGGGAGAAGGTGTTGGCTACACCTTC. Its protein is CASSVGPRGEGVGYTF.

The V and J genes are TRBV7-3 and TRBJ1-1; no firm D call. Germline V gives CDR1 SGHTA, CDR2 FQGTGA. Deletions cut 1 base from V and 0 bases from J, with 12 bases between. The CDR3 consists of 16 residues. The CDR3 DNA sequence: TGTGCCAGCAGCTTAAACTCCGGGTTCATGAACACTGAAGCTTTCTTT. It yields the protein CASSLNSGFMNTEAFF.

V gene TRBV6-6 combines with J gene TRBJ1-1; tentatively, D is TRBD1 (6 bases). The germline gives CDR1 MNHNY, CDR2 SVGAGI (reference sequence). Trimming shortened V by 4 bases and J by 1 base, and 13 bases separated the two germline ends. The CDR3 totals 15 residues. The CDR3 DNA sequence: TGTGCCAGCAGTTCCCCGGGACACCAGAACACTGAAGCTTTCTTT. Translation gives CASSSPGHQNTEAFF.

The CDR3 is CASSSSGDRNTEAFF. For the CDR3, the DNA is TGTGCCAGCAGCTCTAGTGGAGACAGGAACACTGAAGCTTTCTTT. The rearrangement uses TRBV7-6 and TRBJ1-1; D is perhaps TRBD1 (5 bases). V lost 4 bases and J 1 base, leaving 13 bases between the germline ends. This CDR3 has 15 residues. Germline V gene data show CDR1 as SGHVS and CDR2 as FNYEAQ.

J is TRBJ2-3 and V is TRBV4-3; D may be TRBD2 (6 bases). Looked up from germline, CDR1 is LGHNA and CDR2 is YSLEER. This CDR3 region has 17 residues. V was cut by 0 bases and J by 1 base, with 14 bases left in between. The CDR3 DNA is TGCGCCAGCAGCCAAGACACGGGTCCTAGCGGCACAGATACGCAGTATTTT. Translated: CASSQDTGPSGTDTQYF.

The chain recombines TRBV5-5 with TRBJ1-1; possibly TRBD1 for D (5 bases). The germline gives CDR1 SGHKS, CDR2 YYEKEE (reference sequence). With 4 bases removed from V and 5 bases from J, the gap between germline ends came to 15 bases. This CDR3 has 14 residues. The CDR3 protein is CASSPLMRGTEAFF. As DNA, the CDR3 is TGTGCCAGCAGCCCCTTGATGAGGGGAACTGAAGCTTTCTTT.

This clone has just a few counts. V gene TRBV18 combines with J gene TRBJ1-1; D remains unclear. CDR3 size: 15 residues. The V end lost 8 bases, the J end lost 5 bases, and 21 bases lay between the germline ends. Germline V gives CDR1 KGHSH, CDR2 LQKENI. The CDR3 protein is CASTPRLGSGTEAFF. The CDR3, as DNA: TGTGCCAGCACTCCACGTCTTGGATCGGGGACTGAAGCTTTCTTT.

Note on this clone: The same CDR3 can be traced to other DNA sequences in this sample. V is TRBV6-1 and J is TRBJ2-7, with 11 bases identical to TRBD1. V dropped 2 bases and J dropped 5; count of bases not matched to a gene: 5. The CDR3 is 15 residues long. Germline CDR1 reads MNHNS; CDR2 reads SASEGT. This CDR3 is CASSELGQGVHEQYF. In DNA, the CDR3 is TGTGCCAGCAGTGAACTGGGACAGGGGGTACACGAGCAGTACTTC.

The chain combines TRBV20-1 with TRBJ1-2; D is ambiguous. Germline V gene data show CDR1 as DFQATT and CDR2 as SNEGSKA (reference sequence). Deletions cut 5 bases from V and 9 bases from J, with 13 bases between. This CDR3 has 11 residues. The CDR3 reads CSAPRGVSYTF. The CDR3 DNA is TGCAGTGCTCCCCGCGGCGTTAGCTACACCTTC.

This clone appeared a few times. The chain couples TRBV5-1 to TRBJ2-5; 8 bases are shared with TRBD2. The J segment lost 3 bases and the V segment lost 4 bases, leaving 11 bases of the junction unmatched. CDR3 length: 16 amino acids. Germline V lookup: CDR1 SGHRS, CDR2 YFSETQ. The CDR3 DNA sequence: TGCGCCAGCAGCCTAATAGCGGGGAGGGCAAAAGAGACCCAGTACTTC. Amino acid sequence: CASSLIAGRAKETQYF.

The chain carries TRBV20-1 and TRBJ2-5; D is perhaps TRBD1 (5 bases). The CDR3 sequence is 11 residues long. V gave up 7 bases and J gave up 4 bases, with 10 bases separating them. CDR1 and CDR2 (germline): DFQATT, SNEGSKA (reference sequence). The CDR3 spells CSGARGETQYF. Here the CDR3 DNA reads TGCAGTGGCGCTAGGGGAGAGACCCAGTACTTC.

The CDR3 DNA reads as TGCGCCAGCAGCCAAGATTACCGGGGCCAAGAGACCCAGTACTTC. As protein: CASSQDYRGQETQYF. This sequence joins TRBV4-3 and TRBJ2-5, with D perhaps matching TRBD2 (5 bases). CDR1 is LGHNA, CDR2 YSLEER, per germline. Trimming shortened V by 0 bases and J by 1 base, and 9 bases separated the two germline ends. The length of the CDR3 is 15 residues.

V and J are TRBV19 and TRBJ1-2; 7 bases align to TRBD1. The CDR3 is made up of 17 amino acids. Per the germline V gene, CDR1 is LNHDA and CDR2 is SQIVND (reference sequence). Germline trimming cut 5 bases from V and 4 bases from J; bases unmatched to any gene: 16. The CDR3 loop reads CASSPFPAGGLVYGYTF. The CDR3 DNA reads as TGTGCCAGTAGTCCCTTCCCGGCAGGGGGACTCGTCTATGGCTACACCTTC.

The rearrangement links TRBV7-2 to TRBJ2-5; no definite D call. Per germline, CDR1 SGHTA and CDR2 FQGNSA. V gave up 5 bases and J gave up 1 base, with 8 bases separating them. CDR3 length: 13 amino acids. As DNA, the CDR3 is TGTGCCAGCAGCCTGATCAGCCAAGAGACCCAGTACTTC. Residues: CASSLISQETQYF.

This chain joins TRBV4-3 and TRBJ1-4; D gene uncertain. The V and J ends lost 1 base and 7 bases respectively, with 19 bases between them. This CDR3 has 17 residues. Germline V gene data show CDR1 as LGHNA and CDR2 as YSLEER. The CDR3 loop reads CASSQAVTGPGREKLFF. For the CDR3, the DNA is TGCGCCAGCAGCCAAGCCGTCACGGGCCCCGGGCGTGAAAAACTGTTTTTT.

In its sample, this clone was seen a few times. This chain joins TRBV11-2 and TRBJ2-3, with D possibly TRBD1 on 5 matching bases. The CDR3 runs 11 residues. The germline CDR1 and CDR2 sequences are SGHAT and FQNNGV. CDR3 in amino acids: CVTGRADTQYF. Written as DNA, the CDR3 is TGTGTTACGGGCAGGGCGGATACGCAGTATTTT.

The chain combines TRBV28 with TRBJ1-2; tentative D call: TRBD1 (5 bases). The germline V and J ends were trimmed by 7 bases and 4 bases, with 10 bases remaining between them. The CDR3 sequence is 12 residues long. The V gene's germline CDR1 is MDHEN and CDR2 SYDVKM. The DNA for the CDR3 is TGTGCCAGCACCCGGGACCTCTATGGCTACACCTTC. This codes for CASTRDLYGYTF.

The chain's CDR3 is CAPSYEQYF. The DNA of the CDR3 is TGTGCCCCATCCTACGAGCAGTACTTC. The rearrangement joins TRBV21-1 to TRBJ2-7; no DNA check was done on the table's D call, TRBD1. TRBV21-1 is listed as a pseudogene. This CDR3 is 9 amino acids long.

V gene TRBV7-2 combines with J gene TRBJ2-7; 7 bases are shared with TRBD1. The CDR3 has 15 amino acids. J gave up 3 bases and V 4 bases, and 9 bases lay outside the gene matches. The germline V gene encodes CDR1 SGHTA and CDR2 FQGNSA. CDR3 sequence (DNA): TGTGCCAGCAGCTACAGGGGTGATTCTCTCTACGAGCAGTACTTC. Amino acid sequence: CASSYRGDSLYEQYF.

This clone was counted once. J is TRBJ2-2 and V is TRBV6-1; D gene unclear. Trimming removed 6 bases from V and 6 bases from J, with 14 bases in between. The CDR3 length is 14 residues. Per the germline V gene, CDR1 is MNHNS and CDR2 is SASEGT. CDR3 protein: CASRLFVEPGELFF. CDR3 DNA sequence: TGTGCCAGCAGATTATTTGTGGAGCCCGGGGAGCTGTTTTTT.

The gene calls are TRBV9 and TRBJ2-7; D not certain. Trimming cost V 2 bases and J 0 bases, with 12 bases left between them. The CDR3 runs to 15 residues. CDR1 and CDR2 from the germline V gene are SGDLS and YYNGEE. The CDR3 loop reads CASSVMASSSYEQYF. The CDR3 DNA sequence: TGTGCCAGCAGCGTTATGGCCTCGAGCTCCTACGAGCAGTACTTC. Full variable domain (outside the CDR3, taken from reference TRBV9 and TRBJ2-7): DSGVTQTPKHLITATGQRVTLRCSPRSGDLSVYWYQQSLDQGLQFLIQYYNGEERAKGNILERFSAQQFPDLHSELNLSSLELGDSALYFCASSVMASSSYEQYFGPGTRLTVT.

V usage is TRBV7-2 and J usage is TRBJ2-3; no clear D gene. The ends were cut back, 4 bases at V and 8 bases at J, with 13 bases in the middle. CDR1 is SGHTA, CDR2 FQGNSA, per germline. The length of the CDR3 is 13 residues. CDR3 sequence: CASSSKSFGTQYF. CDR3 DNA sequence: TGTGCCAGCAGCTCAAAATCTTTTGGTACGCAGTATTTT.

J is TRBJ2-3 and V is TRBV7-9; D is undetermined. V lost 5 bases and J 2 bases, leaving 5 bases between the germline ends. The CDR3 has 12 residues. From germline, CDR1 is SEHNR and CDR2 FQNEAQ (reference sequence). In nucleotides, the CDR3 is TGTGCCAGCAGCCCTTACACAGATACGCAGTATTTT. Translated: CASSPYTDTQYF.

The J gene is TRBJ2-7, the V gene TRBV7-2; D possibly uses TRBD1 or TRBD2 (5 bases each). The CDR3 extends over 15 amino acids. V dropped 1 base and J dropped 0 bases, with 10 bases sitting between them. The germline V gene has CDR1 SGHTA and CDR2 FQGNSA. CDR3 nucleotide sequence: TGTGCCAGCAGCTTAGTAGGGGAGAGCTCCTACGAGCAGTACTTC. It specifies CASSLVGESSYEQYF.